These 29 T cell receptor beta chains originate from one sample sequenced in a study of regulatory T cells in long-lasting Graves disease. Sequencing libraries for TCR beta were prepared with iRepertoire HTBI primers and Arm-PCR of CDR3 regions. TCRdb independently ran MiXCR on the multiplex PCR reads; one entry per CDR3 protein. This table holds some 200,000 distinct CDR3 sequences, approximately 18% found once. This sample's time point: newly diagnosed GD, antithyroid drugs for less than 3 months. PBMCs were the source of the RNA used for TCR sequencing. Another study also made use of these data, one on T cells in Graves' hyperthyroidism and ophthalmopathy.

The sample in question was peripheral blood mononuclear cells (PBMCs), obtained at new diagnosis, from a patient treated with antithyroid drugs. The receptors were gathered from a woman aged 25 to 39 with Graves disease.

There are many counts of this clonotype. The J gene is TRBJ2-7, the V gene TRBV2; 11 nucleotides match TRBD1. The J segment lost 6 bases and the V segment lost 8 bases, leaving 6 bases of the junction unmatched. Germline values: CDR1 SNHLY, CDR2 FYNNEI. The CDR3 loop spans 13 amino acids. CDR3 DNA sequence: TGTGCCAGCCTGGGACAGGGGGAGGGCGAGCAGTACTTC. Translating it yields CASLGQGEGEQYF.

The chain links TRBV12-3 or TRBV12-4 to TRBJ2-7; 12 nucleotides agree with TRBD2. The CDR3 spans 15 residues. V was clipped by 6 bases and J by 4 bases; unmatched bases: 7. CDR3 in amino acids: CASRPTSGSRYEQYF. CDR3 DNA sequence: TGTGCCAGCAGACCGACTAGCGGGAGTCGTTACGAGCAGTACTTC.

This clonotype was seen a few times. The chain carries TRBV14 and TRBJ2-6, with 9 bases fitting TRBD2. Trimming removed 0 bases from V and 1 base from J; junction bases left unmatched: 7. The germline V gene has CDR1 SGHDN and CDR2 FVKESK. This CDR3 is built from 19 residues. The CDR3 loop reads CASSQDRLAGKSGANVLTF. CDR3 sequence (DNA): TGTGCCAGCAGCCAAGATCGGCTAGCGGGGAAGTCTGGGGCCAACGTCCTGACTTTC. The full variable domain, completed using reference TRBV14 and TRBJ2-6, is EAGVTQFPSHSVIEKGQTVTLRCDPISGHDNLYWYRRVMGKEIKFLLHFVKESKQDESGMPNNRFLAERTGGTYSTLKVQPAELEDSGVYFCASSQDRLAGKSGANVLTFGAGSRLTVL.

This clonotype turned up a few times. CDR3 in DNA: TGTGCCAGCAGCTCGCACGATAGGGGCTATAATTCACCCCTCCACTTT. Protein product: CASSSHDRGYNSPLHF. The chain employs TRBV3-1 and TRBJ1-6, with D possibly TRBD1 on 5 matching bases. The CDR3 consists of 16 residues. V was trimmed by 5 bases and J by 3 bases, leaving 14 bases between them. The germline V gene has CDR1 LGHDT and CDR2 YNNKEL (reference sequence).

This clonotype was picked up many times. The rearrangement uses TRBV18 and TRBJ2-1; D might be TRBD2 (5 bases). Germline CDR1 and CDR2: KGHSH and LQKENI. The V and J ends lost 6 bases and 3 bases respectively, with 15 bases between them. The CDR3 has 15 amino acids. In DNA form, the CDR3 reads TGTGCCAGCTCCCCCCGTGACGGGGACTACAATGAGCAGTTCTTC. Translation gives CASSPRDGDYNEQFF.

This clonotype came up once. The rearrangement uses TRBV28 and TRBJ1-6; the D gene is possibly TRBD1 (5 bases). V dropped 1 base and J dropped 9 bases, with 16 bases sitting between them. The CDR3 contains 16 residues. Germline CDR1 and CDR2: MDHEN and SYDVKM. The CDR3 protein is CASSLLGPESGSPLHF. In DNA form, the CDR3 reads TGTGCCAGCAGTTTATTGGGGCCGGAGTCCGGTTCACCCCTCCACTTT.

This clonotype has ten or more counts. The V gene is TRBV7-9, the J gene TRBJ2-3, with D hard to call. Germline CDR1 is SEHNR and CDR2 is FQNEAQ (reference sequence). The length of the CDR3 is 12 residues. V lost 7 bases, J lost 2 bases, and 7 bases lay in between. This CDR3 is CASKVDTDTQYF. The CDR3 DNA reads as TGTGCCAGCAAGGTAGACACAGATACGCAGTATTTT.

The sample holds many counts of this clonotype. The rearrangement joins TRBV28 to TRBJ1-5; 7 bases map to TRBD1. Losses at the gene ends were 6 bases for V and 2 bases for J; bases not matched to a gene: 13. Per germline, CDR1 MDHEN and CDR2 SYDVKM. The CDR3 is 17 amino acids. As DNA, the CDR3 is TGTGCCAGCAGAGCGAAGGGAAACAGGGGCCGCAATCAGCCCCAGCATTTT. Amino acids: CASRAKGNRGRNQPQHF.

This clonotype was observed many times. CDR3: CASSLGGQGAYEQYF. CDR3 DNA sequence: TGTGCCAGCAGTTTAGGTGGTCAGGGGGCCTACGAGCAGTACTTC. This chain links TRBV12-3 or TRBV12-4 with TRBJ2-7; 7 bases are a match to TRBD1. The CDR3 contains 15 residues. J lost 2 bases, V lost 1 base, and 5 bases had no gene match.

This clonotype was seen repeatedly, ten times or more. The rearrangement uses TRBV6-2 or TRBV6-3 and TRBJ2-7; 11 nucleotides align to TRBD2. The CDR3 has 16 amino acids. CDR1 and CDR2 from the germline V gene are MNHEY and SVGEGT. The V gene end was trimmed by 2 bases and the J gene end by 7 bases; junction bases not matched to a gene: 10. CDR3 in DNA: TGTGCCAGCAGTTACGGTCGGGTAGCGGGAGGGCGTGAGCAGTACTTC. Its protein product is CASSYGRVAGGREQYF.

The chain carries TRBV27 and TRBJ1-5; D not certain. CDR3 length equals 14 residues. Between the trimmed V and J ends, which lost 5 bases and 11 bases, there was a span of 19 bases. CDR1 is MNHEY and CDR2 is SMNVEV in the germline V gene (reference sequence). CDR3 coding DNA: TGTGCCAGCAGTCCTTGGGCTAGCGGGGAGACCCAGCATTTT. The encoded protein is CASSPWASGETQHF.

This clonotype has only one observation. Here the CDR3 DNA reads TGTGCCACCCACTCCGAGACCCAGTACTTC. It yields the protein CATHSETQYF. The chain employs TRBV28 and TRBJ2-5; D is undetermined. V lost 10 bases to trimming and J lost 5 bases, with 8 bases between them. Germline loops: CDR1 MDHEN, CDR2 SYDVKM. The CDR3 sequence is 10 residues long.

V and J are TRBV28 and TRBJ1-1; D not resolved. With 3 bases removed from V and 8 bases from J, the gap between germline ends came to 22 bases. Looked up from germline, CDR1 is MDHEN and CDR2 is SYDVKM. The CDR3 has 16 residues. The CDR3 region is CASSFHFSTTMGEAFF. The CDR3 coding sequence is TGTGCCAGCAGTTTCCACTTCTCTACCACGATGGGGGAAGCTTTCTTT. Looking up the rest from reference TRBV28 and TRBJ1-1 gives the full variable domain: DVKVTQSSRYLVKRTGEKVFLECVQDMDHENMFWYRQDPGLGLRLIYFSYDVKMKEKGDIPEGYSVSREKKERFSLILESASTNQTSMYLCASSFHFSTTMGEAFFGQGTRLTVV.

This clonotype has ten or more counts. The J gene is TRBJ2-3, the V gene TRBV30, with a tentative D call TRBD2 (5 bases). Trimming pared 3 bases from V and 0 bases from J, leaving 13 bases between. CDR1 is GTSNPN, CDR2 SVGIG, per germline (reference sequence). This CDR3 is 15 amino acids long. Here the CDR3 reads CAWSGGGSSTDTQYF. In DNA form, the CDR3 reads TGTGCCTGGAGCGGCGGCGGGTCGAGCACAGATACGCAGTATTTT.

This clonotype has only a few counts. The final CDR3 position lacks the conserved phenylalanine or tryptophan, pointing to a likely read error. The chain employs TRBV30 and TRBJ1-3; TRBD1 matches at 7 bases. V trimming: 4 bases; J trimming: 4 bases; junction bases outside the gene matches: 16. Germline CDR1 GTSNPN, CDR2 SVGIG (reference sequence). This CDR3 comprises 17 residues. CDR3 residues: CAWTRDRGGLGGNTIYL. CDR3 nucleotide sequence: TGTGCCTGGACTCGAGATAGAGGGGGCTTGGGAGGAAACACCATATATCTT.

This clonotype has ten or more counts. J is TRBJ2-2 and V is TRBV28; no firm D call. The CDR3 covers 11 residues. The germline V gene has CDR1 MDHEN and CDR2 SYDVKM. Trimming removed 4 bases from V and 8 bases from J, with 5 bases in between. The chain's CDR3 is CASSYPGELFF. The CDR3 nucleotides are TGTGCCAGCAGTTACCCGGGGGAGCTGTTTTTT.

This clonotype was recorded many times. The chain carries TRBV27 and TRBJ1-2, with 7 nucleotides matching TRBD1. The CDR3 is 14 residues long. The germline gives CDR1 MNHEY, CDR2 SMNVEV (reference sequence). J gave up 9 bases and V 6 bases, and 13 bases lay outside the gene matches. This CDR3 is CASRTPGQYNRYTF. CDR3 sequence (DNA): TGTGCCAGCAGAACCCCGGGACAGTACAACCGCTACACCTTC.

This clonotype was recorded at least ten times. J is TRBJ2-1 and V is TRBV20-1; no firm D call. Germline V gives CDR1 DFQATT, CDR2 SNEGSKA (reference sequence). V lost 6 bases and J lost 6, with 6 bases in between. The CDR3 runs to 10 residues. The CDR3 DNA reads TGCAGTGCCGCCCTCAATGAGCAGTTCTTC. Translating gives CSAALNEQFF.

DNA for the CDR3: TGTGCCAGCAGTTACAGCGGGGCCCGCAGTGAAAAACTGTTTTTT. Translation: CASSYSGARSEKLFF. The rearrangement uses TRBV6-2 or TRBV6-3 and TRBJ1-4; a weak D match, TRBD1 (5 bases). V was trimmed by 2 bases and J by 7 bases, leaving 14 bases between them. Germline loops: CDR1 MNHEY, CDR2 SVGEGT. This CDR3 contains 15 residues.

This clonotype came up many times. The genes are TRBV19 and TRBJ1-5; the match to TRBD1 covers 7 bases. Germline CDR1 reads LNHDA; CDR2 reads SQIVND (reference sequence). The CDR3 has 15 amino acids. Germline trimming cut 0 bases from V and 2 bases from J; bases unmatched to any gene: 1. The CDR3 region is CASSIDTGGNQPQHF. The CDR3 DNA follows: TGTGCCAGTAGTATAGATACAGGGGGCAATCAGCCCCAGCATTTT.

This clonotype was seen ten or more times. The chain links TRBV6-1 to TRBJ2-5, with D uncertain. This CDR3 has 13 residues. V was cut by 6 bases and J by 5 bases, with 13 bases left in between. In germline, CDR1 is MNHNS, CDR2 SASEGT. For the CDR3, the DNA is TGTGCCAGCAGGCACCTTGGGGTGGAGACCCAGTACTTC. Translation gives CASRHLGVETQYF.

There are many counts of this clonotype. The chain is built from TRBV12-3 or TRBV12-4 and TRBJ2-7; 8 bases line up with TRBD1. The length of the CDR3 is 12 residues. J lost 5 bases, V lost 7 bases, and 4 bases had no gene match. The CDR3 sequence is CASTTGGHEQYF. The CDR3 nucleotides read TGTGCCAGCACTACAGGGGGACACGAGCAGTACTTC.

This clonotype was detected ten times or more. V gene TRBV29-1 combines with J gene TRBJ2-7; no reliable D call. This CDR3 has 11 residues. Germline CDR1 and CDR2: SQVTM and ANQGSEA. The V end lost 6 bases, the J end lost 1 base, and 7 bases lay between the germline ends. CDR3 residues: CSVARSYEQYF. In DNA form, the CDR3 reads TGCAGCGTGGCGAGGTCCTACGAGCAGTACTTC.

This clonotype was seen at least ten times. CDR3 residues: CAWRPTSGRGSTDTQYF. CDR3 sequence (DNA): TGTGCCTGGAGGCCTACTAGCGGGAGAGGGAGCACAGATACGCAGTATTTT. The J gene is TRBJ2-3, the V gene TRBV30; 11 nucleotides agree with TRBD2. The V gene end was trimmed by 3 bases and the J gene end by 0 bases; junction bases not matched to a gene: 8. CDR3 length: 17 amino acids. Germline values: CDR1 GTSNPN, CDR2 SVGIG (reference sequence).

This clonotype was recorded at least ten times. The gene calls are TRBV2 and TRBJ1-1; weak D call: TRBD1 (5 bases). The CDR3 is made up of 15 amino acids. V was clipped by 3 bases and J by 7 bases, with 18 bases between them. Germline lookup yields CDR1 SNHLY and CDR2 FYNNEI. The CDR3 nucleotides are TGTGCCAGCAGTGAGTGGAGGGGCAGAAATAATGAAGCTTTCTTT. Translated, it gives CASSEWRGRNNEAFF.

This clonotype was counted a few times. The rearrangement links TRBV5-1 to TRBJ1-5; no clear D. V was pared by 0 bases and J by 6 bases, with 13 bases between. The CDR3 runs 15 residues. Germline V CDR1 and CDR2: SGHRS, YFSETQ. The CDR3 is CASSLDPQRGQPQHF. The DNA for the CDR3 is TGCGCCAGCAGCTTGGATCCCCAACGAGGTCAGCCCCAGCATTTT.

Worth noting for this clonotype: One end of the junction varies from germline; a read error may be responsible. This chain links TRBV6-5 with TRBJ1-1, with a possible D match to TRBD1 (6 bases). This CDR3 comprises 16 residues. Germline V gene sequence: CDR1 MNHEY, CDR2 SVGAGI. The CDR3 DNA reads TGTGCCAGCAGTTACGCCCCTGTGGGAGGGGGTGAGGAAGCTTCCTTT. Translation gives CASSYAPVGGGEEASF.

At least ten counts were recorded for this clonotype. This chain links TRBV9 with TRBJ2-7, with TRBD2 matching over 7 bases. With V trimmed by 0 bases and J by 5 bases, 5 bases remained unmatched. CDR1 SGDLS and CDR2 YYNGEE come from the germline V gene. The CDR3 contains 14 residues. The CDR3 spells CASSVGGTTNEQYF. The CDR3 DNA sequence: TGTGCCAGCAGCGTAGGTGGGACTACTAACGAGCAGTACTTC.

This clonotype has at least ten counts. This sequence joins TRBV7-9 and TRBJ2-3; either TRBD1 or TRBD2 may supply D (6 bases each). The V and J ends lost 4 bases and 3 bases respectively, with 11 bases between them. The CDR3 runs 14 residues. Germline V gene data show CDR1 as SEHNR and CDR2 as FQNEAQ (reference sequence). The CDR3 DNA reads TGTGCCAGCAGCTCACAGGGAGGAACAGATACGCAGTATTTT. Its protein is CASSSQGGTDTQYF.